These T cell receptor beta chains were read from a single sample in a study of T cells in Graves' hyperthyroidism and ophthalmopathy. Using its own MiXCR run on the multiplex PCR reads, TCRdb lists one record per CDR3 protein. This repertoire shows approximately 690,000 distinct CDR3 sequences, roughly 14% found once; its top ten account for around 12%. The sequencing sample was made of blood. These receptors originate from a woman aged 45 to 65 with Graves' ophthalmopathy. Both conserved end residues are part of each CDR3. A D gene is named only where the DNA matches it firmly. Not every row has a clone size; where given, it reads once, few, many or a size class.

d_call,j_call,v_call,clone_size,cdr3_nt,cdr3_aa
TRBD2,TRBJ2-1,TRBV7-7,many,TGTGCTAGCAGCCCCACTAGCGTAAGCTACAATGAGCAGTTCTTC,CASSPTSVSYNEQFF
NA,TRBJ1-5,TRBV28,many,TGTGCCACCGTTGGACCCGAGACTCAGCCCCAGCATTTT,CATVGPETQPQHF
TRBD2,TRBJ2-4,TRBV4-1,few,TGCGCCAGCAGCCAAGACCTAGCGGGAGGGGGTGGAAAGAACCAAAACATTCAGTACTTC,CASSQDLAGGGGKNQNIQYF
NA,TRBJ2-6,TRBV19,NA,TGTGCCAGTAGTATATACGGGGGACAGCCCTCTGGGGCCAACGTCCTGACTTTC,CASSIYGGQPSGANVLTF
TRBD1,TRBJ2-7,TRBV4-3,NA,TGCGCCAGCAGCCGAAACCTGGGACAGGATTTTTCCTACGAGCAGTACTTC,CASSRNLGQDFSYEQYF
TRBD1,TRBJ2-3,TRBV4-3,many,TGCGCCAGCAGCCAAGATTGGGGACAGGGGGCAGATACGCAGTATTTT,CASSQDWGQGADTQYF
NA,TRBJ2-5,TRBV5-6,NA,TGTGCCAGCAGCTTTGGCAGGCACCAAGAGACCCAGTACTTC,CASSFGRHQETQYF
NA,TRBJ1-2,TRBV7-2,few,TGTGCCAGCAGCTTAGATCAAGGCCAGAACTATGGCTACACCTTC,CASSLDQGQNYGYTF
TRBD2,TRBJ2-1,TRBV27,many,TGTGCCAGCAGTCTCCTCTCCCGGGGTAGCGGGTGGTTTAATGAGCAGTTCTTC,CASSLLSRGSGWFNEQFF
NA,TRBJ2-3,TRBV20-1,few,TGCAGTGCTCCCACCCGGGACTTCACAGATACGCAGTATTTT,CSAPTRDFTDTQYF
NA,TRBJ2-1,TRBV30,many,TGTGCCTGGAGTCCCACAGGGCTAGAATACAATGAGCAGTTCTTC,CAWSPTGLEYNEQFF
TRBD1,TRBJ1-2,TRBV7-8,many,TGTGCCAGCAGCTTAGGGGGGGACAGGGAGAATCCTATGATTTTTTTCGATGGCTACACCTTC,CASSLGGDRENPMIFFDGYTF
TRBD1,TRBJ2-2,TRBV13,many,TGTGCCAGCAGCTTCGTGGACAGGGGCGGCACCGGGGAGCTGTTTTTT,CASSFVDRGGTGELFF
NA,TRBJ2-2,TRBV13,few,TGTGCCAGCCAAAATGGCCGGAACACCGGGGAGCTGTTTTTT,CASQNGRNTGELFF
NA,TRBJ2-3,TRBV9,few,TGTGCCAGCAGCCAGATAACCGGGCGTGTCATGGGCACAGATACGCAGTATTTT,CASSQITGRVMGTDTQYF
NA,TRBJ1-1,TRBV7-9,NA,TGTGCCACCGCGGCGGGGAACACTGAAGCTTTCTTT,CATAAGNTEAFF
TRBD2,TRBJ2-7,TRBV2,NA,TGTGCCAGCAGGGGACTAGCGGGAGGAGGCGGTGCCTACGAGCAGTACTTC,CASRGLAGGGGAYEQYF
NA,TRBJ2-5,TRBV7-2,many,TGTGCCAGCAGCTTTCGGACGGTCCACGAGACCCAGTACTTC,CASSFRTVHETQYF
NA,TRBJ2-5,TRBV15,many,TGTGCCACCAGCAGAGCAGGGCGGGAGACCCAGTACTTC,CATSRAGRETQYF
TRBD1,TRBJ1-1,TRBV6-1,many,TGTGCCAGCAGTTTCAGACAGGGGCGGACTGAAGCTTTCTTT,CASSFRQGRTEAFF
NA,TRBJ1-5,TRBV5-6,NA,TGTGCCAGCAGCTTCCCCGGGCTAAATCAGCCCCAGCATTTT,CASSFPGLNQPQHF
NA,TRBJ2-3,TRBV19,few,TGTGCCAGTAGTATTTCTAGCCCCCTCGGGACCACAGATACGCAGTATTTT,CASSISSPLGTTDTQYF
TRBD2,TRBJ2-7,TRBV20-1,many,TGCAGTGCTACAGGACTAGCGGGAGTGTCGTACGAGCAGTACTTC,CSATGLAGVSYEQYF
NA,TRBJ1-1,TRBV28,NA,TGTGCCAGCAGTTTAAACGACAGGCCGAACACTGAAGCTTTCTTT,CASSLNDRPNTEAFF
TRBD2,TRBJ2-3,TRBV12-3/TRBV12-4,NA,TGTGCCAGCAGTGTGGTTTTAGCGGGAGTGGCAAATACGCAGTATTTT,CASSVVLAGVANTQYF
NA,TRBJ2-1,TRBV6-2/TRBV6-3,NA,TGTGCCAGCAGTTACCATCGGGACGACGACAATGAGCAGTTCTTC,CASSYHRDDDNEQFF
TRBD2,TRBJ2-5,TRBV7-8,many,TGTGCCAGCAGCTTAGAAGGGACTAGCGGGATTGAGACCCAGTACTTC,CASSLEGTSGIETQYF
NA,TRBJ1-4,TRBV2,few,TGTGCCAGCAGAGAAGAGGCAACTAATGAAAAACTGTTTTTT,CASREEATNEKLFF